This is a list of T cell receptor beta chains from one sample in a study of T cells in severe cutaneous drug reactions. TCRdb reanalyzed the multiplex PCR reads and collapses them to one entry per CDR3 protein, without DNA. In total, the table holds fewer than 7,500 distinct CDR3 sequences. The material sequenced was cells from a skin blister. These receptors all stem from a human donor with toxic epidermal necrolysis, a severe cutaneous drug reaction. CDR3s include the opening cysteine and the closing phenylalanine or tryptophan. Each record gives: V gene, clone size, J gene, CDR3 protein. The size of a clone is reported for some rows only, either as once, few or many, or as a class for expanded clones.

V: TRBV7-3; size: NA; J: TRBJ2-3; CDR3: CASSLGVSVGDTQYF
V: TRBV5-6; size: NA; J: TRBJ2-3; CDR3: CASSFGAGLQLDTQYF
V: TRBV5-5; size: NA; J: TRBJ2-3; CDR3: CASSLVLASGSGTQYF
V: TRBV28; size: medium-sized; J: TRBJ1-5; CDR3: CASSAEGSPSDQPQHF
V: TRBV5-1; size: NA; J: TRBJ2-5; CDR3: CASSSRTSGGYQETQYF
V: TRBV2; size: NA; J: TRBJ2-1; CDR3: CASSPSNEQFF
V: TRBV24-1; size: NA; J: TRBJ1-2; CDR3: CATSDSGAAYGYTF
V: TRBV18; size: NA; J: TRBJ2-7; CDR3: CASSPRSGGRAYEQYF
V: TRBV12-3/TRBV12-4; size: NA; J: TRBJ2-1; CDR3: CASSSQYNEQFF
V: TRBV4-3; size: NA; J: TRBJ2-1; CDR3: CASSQGSGRSNEQFF
V: TRBV4-1; size: medium-sized; J: TRBJ2-3; CDR3: CASSQASSGHTDTQYF
V: TRBV7-9; size: NA; J: TRBJ2-1; CDR3: CASRLSGPYNEQFF
V: TRBV27; size: NA; J: TRBJ2-7; CDR3: CASSLSIHGNSYEQYF
V: TRBV29-1; size: NA; J: TRBJ2-5; CDR3: CSVSPRESGETQYF
V: TRBV5-1; size: NA; J: TRBJ2-7; CDR3: CASSRDNSYEQYF
V: TRBV7-9; size: NA; J: TRBJ2-2; CDR3: CASVGPIGTGELFF
V: TRBV6-6; size: medium-sized; J: TRBJ2-1; CDR3: CATVSGSYNEQFF
V: TRBV28; size: NA; J: TRBJ1-1; CDR3: CASTPSGGTEAFF
V: TRBV18; size: NA; J: TRBJ1-4; CDR3: CASSEKEKLFF
V: TRBV18; size: NA; J: TRBJ2-3; CDR3: CASSPIGRFTDTQYF
V: TRBV27; size: NA; J: TRBJ2-7; CDR3: CASSPLSGFRNYEQYF
V: TRBV2; size: NA; J: TRBJ2-7; CDR3: CASTRRVFLRVQYF
V: TRBV19; size: NA; J: TRBJ2-7; CDR3: CASSIDREGAISYEQYF
V: TRBV2; size: medium-sized; J: TRBJ1-2; CDR3: CASSDPREASPNYGYTF
V: TRBV6-5; size: NA; J: TRBJ2-7; CDR3: CASSYAERYEQYF
V: TRBV20-1; size: NA; J: TRBJ2-7; CDR3: CSAERAQYEQYF
V: TRBV14; size: NA; J: TRBJ2-7; CDR3: CASSHSRTGVDEQYF
V: TRBV27; size: NA; J: TRBJ1-4; CDR3: CASSQTVSGNEKLFF
V: TRBV6-5; size: medium-sized; J: TRBJ1-5; CDR3: CASSPYHIGDNARRKGNQPQHF
V: TRBV9; size: NA; J: TRBJ2-3; CDR3: CASSVGLASTDTQYF
V: TRBV28; size: NA; J: TRBJ2-2; CDR3: CASSFWSSGELFF
V: TRBV7-2; size: NA; J: TRBJ1-5; CDR3: CASGYTGASGQPQHF
V: TRBV5-5; size: medium-sized; J: TRBJ2-7; CDR3: CASSSAGGPAYEQYF
V: TRBV9; size: NA; J: TRBJ2-7; CDR3: CASSVAWGPYEQYF
V: TRBV9; size: NA; J: TRBJ1-2; CDR3: CASSHRGGYTF
V: TRBV28; size: NA; J: TRBJ1-4; CDR3: CASSSYINEKLFF
V: TRBV10-3; size: NA; J: TRBJ2-1; CDR3: CAISGRTTEPDEQFF
V: TRBV28; size: NA; J: TRBJ2-5; CDR3: CASSLVAHTQETQYF
V: TRBV30; size: NA; J: TRBJ1-2; CDR3: CAWSVLGHLYGYTF
V: TRBV4-3; size: NA; J: TRBJ1-2; CDR3: CASGDWNNNYGYTF
V: TRBV5-4; size: NA; J: TRBJ2-3; CDR3: CASSLELGGTDTQYF
V: TRBV27; size: NA; J: TRBJ1-2; CDR3: CASSFNDGYGYTF
V: TRBV12-3/TRBV12-4; size: NA; J: TRBJ2-5; CDR3: CASTLTSGPQETQYF
V: TRBV12-3/TRBV12-4; size: medium-sized; J: TRBJ2-1; CDR3: CASSLGHEQFF
V: TRBV12-3/TRBV12-4; size: NA; J: TRBJ1-3; CDR3: CASSLSPNTIYF
V: TRBV28; size: NA; J: TRBJ2-7; CDR3: CASTPPGTPFAYEQYF
V: TRBV6-6; size: NA; J: TRBJ2-5; CDR3: CASSYVMETQYF
V: TRBV30; size: NA; J: TRBJ1-6; CDR3: CAWIPSGSYNSPLHF
V: TRBV28; size: NA; J: TRBJ1-4; CDR3: CASSKAPKKLFF
V: TRBV5-1; size: NA; J: TRBJ1-5; CDR3: CASSLAGGDQPQHF
V: TRBV5-4; size: NA; J: TRBJ2-1; CDR3: CASRNLGGNEQFF
V: TRBV27; size: NA; J: TRBJ2-7; CDR3: CASSKTASQQYF
V: TRBV14; size: NA; J: TRBJ1-6; CDR3: CASSQPGRHDSPLHF
V: TRBV18; size: NA; J: TRBJ1-1; CDR3: CASSQVGANTEAFF
V: TRBV28; size: NA; J: TRBJ1-1; CDR3: CASTIDYTEAFF
V: TRBV19; size: NA; J: TRBJ1-5; CDR3: CASRTGRDQPQHF
V: TRBV7-6; size: NA; J: TRBJ2-5; CDR3: CASSLGPDWETQYF
V: TRBV6-2/TRBV6-3; size: NA; J: TRBJ1-4; CDR3: CANHRGDEKLFF
V: TRBV28; size: NA; J: TRBJ2-7; CDR3: CASSLDPGTGGEQYF
V: TRBV30; size: NA; J: TRBJ1-2; CDR3: CACLGGGYYGYTF